The clone carrying this T cell receptor beta chain is identified as medium-sized from frequency. Its antigen is currently unknown. These data originate in a study of cytomegalovirus exposure and HLA in healthy donors. Across the whole study: Assignment to the Caucasian-associated ancestry cluster applied to around 80% of the approximately 420 genotyped donors. General study findings and limits: Among TCR beta chains, those listed as cytomegalovirus-associated numbered about 150.

The V end lost 2 bases, the J end lost 0 bases, and 15 bases lay between the germline ends. The length of the CDR3 is 17 residues. The PCR had 60 Vbeta and 13 Jbeta primers. The table came from immunoSEQ multiplex PCR; TCRdb's copy has only in-frame clones and leaves some out. The sample data list some 23,000 clones. The receptor's source is a male donor in good health and CMV-seropositive. V is TRBV5-3 and J is TRBJ2-1, with D tentatively TRBD2 (5 bases). TRBV5-3 is an ORF, with its function uncertain. Input material: PBMCs. The CDR3 nucleotides are TGTGCCAGAAGCTTTAGTCCTAGCTTTAGCTCCTACAATGAGCAGTTCTTC. Its protein product is CARSFSPSFSSYNEQFF.